These T cell receptor beta chains were read from a single sample in a study of metastatic and nonmetastatic thyroid tumors. TCRdb re-clonotyped the PCR reads via MiXCR. The sample lists 2,500 to 3,000 clones; roughly 40% were seen once. Sequenced input: tumor tissue. All receptors come from a female donor with papillary thyroid cancer or a benign thyroid nodule (not recorded which). Some clones in this sample may be carry-over from other donors' samples. Each CDR3 is given with its conserved first and last residue. The order of the fields is D gene, J gene, clone size, V gene, CDR3 DNA, CDR3 protein. A D gene is named only where the DNA matches it firmly. Clone size is stated in some rows and not others, as once, few, many or a class when expanded.

TRBD1,TRBJ2-2,NA,TRBV7-2,TGTGCCAGCAGCCGGGACAGAGCGAACACCGGGGAGCTGTTTTTT,CASSRDRANTGELFF
NA,TRBJ2-3,NA,TRBV6-1,TGTGCCAGCACTCAGGGGGGCTTGTGGGATACGCAGTATTTT,CASTQGGLWDTQYF
NA,TRBJ1-2,few,TRBV20-1,TGCAGTGCTTGGACAGCTAACTATGGCTACACCTTC,CSAWTANYGYTF
NA,TRBJ1-4,few,TRBV19,TGTGCCAGTAGTCCCGGAGGCGAAAAACTGTTTTTT,CASSPGGEKLFF
NA,TRBJ1-2,NA,TRBV6-4,TGTGCCAGCAGTTCATCCGGGACCGACGATGTATATGGCTACACCTTC,CASSSSGTDDVYGYTF
NA,TRBJ1-2,few,TRBV6-1,TGTGCCAGCAGGCCTTCAACGGTGCAATCACACTATGGCTACACCTTC,CASRPSTVQSHYGYTF
NA,TRBJ1-6,NA,TRBV6-5,TGTGCCAGCAGTTACTTACCCGGACAGCCCGGCGGTTCACCCCTCCACTTT,CASSYLPGQPGGSPLHF
TRBD1,TRBJ1-1,once,TRBV20-1,TGCAGTGCCAGTGAGCTTGGGACAGGGGATTTCACTGAAGCTTTCTTT,CSASELGTGDFTEAFF
TRBD2,TRBJ2-7,NA,TRBV20-1,TGCAGTGCTGACATGACTAGCGGGAGCGAGCAGTACTTC,CSADMTSGSEQYF
NA,TRBJ2-3,large,TRBV7-2,TGTGCCAGCGGCGAGTTGGGGGGGGGCGATACGCAGTATTTT,CASGELGGGDTQYF
NA,TRBJ1-1,NA,TRBV6-2/TRBV6-3,TGTGCCAGCAATCTGGACGGTTTGAACACTGAAGCTTTCTTT,CASNLDGLNTEAFF
NA,TRBJ2-3,once,TRBV5-1,TGCGCCAGCAGCTTTAGCGGAGCCACAGATACGCAGTATTTT,CASSFSGATDTQYF
NA,TRBJ2-3,NA,TRBV28,TGTGCCAGCAGCCTCACAGCCGGGTGGGATACGCAGTATTTT,CASSLTAGWDTQYF
NA,TRBJ2-3,NA,TRBV4-1,TGCGCCAGCAGTGAATTGGAGGGGGGGAGCACAGATACGCAGTATTTT,CASSELEGGSTDTQYF
TRBD1,TRBJ2-1,NA,TRBV10-3,TGTGCCATCATAGGGACAGGGGGCTACAATGAGCAGTTCTTC,CAIIGTGGYNEQFF
NA,TRBJ2-6,NA,TRBV9,TGTGCCAGCAGCTATACAGTTGGGGCCAACGTCCTGACTTTC,CASSYTVGANVLTF
TRBD2,TRBJ2-3,NA,TRBV2,TGTGCCAGCGGGACTAGCGGGAGTGTAACAGATACGCAGTATTTT,CASGTSGSVTDTQYF
NA,TRBJ2-1,few,TRBV27,TGTGCCAGCAGTTTAAGTGGGGGGAGAAGATATGAGCAGTTCTTC,CASSLSGGRRYEQFF
NA,TRBJ1-5,NA,TRBV5-5,TGTGCCAGCAGCTCACGGGGAACTCAGCCCCAGCATTTT,CASSSRGTQPQHF
NA,TRBJ2-2,large,TRBV20-1,TGCAGTGCTAGAGATCTTTGGCAGAAGCACTACGAAACGAACACCGGGGAGCTGTTTTTT,CSARDLWQKHYETNTGELFF
NA,TRBJ1-2,NA,TRBV5-1,TGCGCCAGCAGCTTGGACGGCAAAGGGTACACCTTC,CASSLDGKGYTF
TRBD1,TRBJ1-1,medium-sized,TRBV11-2,TGTGCCAGCAGCTTAGCCCAGGGGGCCACTGAAGCTTTCTTT,CASSLAQGATEAFF
NA,TRBJ1-6,NA,TRBV5-1,TGCGCCAGCAGCTTGGTACCGGATAATTCACCCCTCCACTTT,CASSLVPDNSPLHF
TRBD2,TRBJ2-5,NA,TRBV20-1,TGCAGTGCTAGAGGGGCCCGCGAGGAGGGCTTAGCGGGGGAGTACTTC,CSARGAREEGLAGEYF
NA,TRBJ2-7,few,TRBV2,TGTGCCAGCAGTGTCCCACCAAAGACCCACGAGCAGTACTTC,CASSVPPKTHEQYF
NA,TRBJ2-1,NA,TRBV7-9,TGTGCCAGCATAAGCCAGAGCTCCTACAATGAGCAGTTCTTC,CASISQSSYNEQFF
TRBD1,TRBJ1-1,few,TRBV27,TGTGCCAGCAGTTTACCGGGACAGGGGAACACTGAAGCTTTCTTT,CASSLPGQGNTEAFF
TRBD1,TRBJ2-3,NA,TRBV11-1,TGTGCCAGCAGCTCCTTGACAGGGGAAGGAACAGATACGCAGTATTTT,CASSSLTGEGTDTQYF
TRBD1,TRBJ1-3,once,TRBV3-1,TGTGCCAGCAGCCATCCAGGGGGCGCGAGAAACACCATATATTTT,CASSHPGGARNTIYF
NA,TRBJ1-1,NA,TRBV6-4,TGTGCCAGCAGTCCCGAGGGGACAATGAACACTGAAGCTTTCTTT,CASSPEGTMNTEAFF
NA,TRBJ2-7,few,TRBV6-1,TGTGCCAGCAGTGAAGACGGTATCAGCTCCTACGAGCAGTACTTC,CASSEDGISSYEQYF
NA,TRBJ2-7,NA,TRBV2,TGTGCCAGCAGTGAAACGGCTTCCTACGAGCAGTACTTC,CASSETASYEQYF
TRBD2,TRBJ2-1,NA,TRBV13,TGTGCCAGCAGCTCGGGACTAGCGGGAGGGGTTGTCAATGAGCAGTTCTTC,CASSSGLAGGVVNEQFF
NA,TRBJ2-5,NA,TRBV6-1,TGTGCCAGTTCGGGGGCAGGGTATCAAGAGACCCAGTACTTC,CASSGAGYQETQYF
TRBD1,TRBJ1-5,NA,TRBV28,TGTGCCAGCAGTTTATCAGGGGACAGAGGTTACAATCAGCCCCAGCATTTT,CASSLSGDRGYNQPQHF
TRBD1,TRBJ2-7,few,TRBV12-3/TRBV12-4,TGTGCCACCGGGACAGGGGCATTCGACGAGCAGTACTTC,CATGTGAFDEQYF
NA,TRBJ1-1,NA,TRBV30,TGTGCCTGGAGTGTTAGTGGGGGGTATTGGGACACTGAAGCTTTCTTT,CAWSVSGGYWDTEAFF
TRBD1,TRBJ2-7,NA,TRBV4-1,TGCGCCAGCAGACAGGGACAGGGGGACTCCTACGAGCAGTACTTC,CASRQGQGDSYEQYF
TRBD2,TRBJ2-2,few,TRBV6-1,TGTGCCAGCAGTCCGACTAGCGGGAACACCGGGGAGCTGTTTTTT,CASSPTSGNTGELFF